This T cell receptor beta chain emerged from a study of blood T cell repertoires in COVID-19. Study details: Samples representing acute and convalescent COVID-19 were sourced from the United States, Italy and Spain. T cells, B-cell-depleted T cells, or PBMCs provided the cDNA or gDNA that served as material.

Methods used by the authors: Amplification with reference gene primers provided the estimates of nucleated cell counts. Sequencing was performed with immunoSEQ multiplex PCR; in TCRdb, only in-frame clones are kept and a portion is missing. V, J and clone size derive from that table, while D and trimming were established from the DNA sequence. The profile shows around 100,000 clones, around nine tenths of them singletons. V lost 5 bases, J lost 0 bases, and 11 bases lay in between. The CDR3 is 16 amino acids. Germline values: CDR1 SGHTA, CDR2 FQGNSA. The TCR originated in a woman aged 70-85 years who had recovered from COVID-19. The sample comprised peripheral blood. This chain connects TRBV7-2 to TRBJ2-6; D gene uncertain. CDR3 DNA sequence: TGTGCCAGCAGCCTCCAGAGGCCCTCTGGGGCCAACGTCCTGACTTTC. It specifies CASSLQRPSGANVLTF.